The rows below give T cell receptor beta chains drawn from one sample of a study of response to subunit inactivated influenza vaccine. TCRdb re-called the RT-PCR reads through MiXCR, storing one row per CDR3 protein. Counted here are 450,000 to 600,000 distinct CDR3 sequences, about 17% occurring once; the ten biggest clones make up 2.5% to 3.5%. Sample: CD4+ T cells sorted from PBMCs, taken roughly 24 months after vaccination. The receptors shown here come from a man between 50 and 69 years old who received an inactivated influenza vaccine. CDR3s include the opening cysteine and the closing phenylalanine or tryptophan. The order of the fields is V gene, D gene, J gene, CDR3 protein. A D gene is named only where the DNA matches it firmly.

>TRBV5-1|TRBD1|TRBJ1-1
CASSPTGINTEAFF
>TRBV6-1|NA|TRBJ2-5
CASSQRAGREAQYF
>TRBV6-2/TRBV6-3|TRBD1|TRBJ1-5
CASSQDRLGQPQHF
>TRBV6-1|NA|TRBJ2-5
CASSDHGTQYF
>TRBV6-5|TRBD1|TRBJ1-2
CASSGDSGYTF
>TRBV2|TRBD2|TRBJ2-3
CASGGLAITDTQYF
>TRBV29-1|NA|TRBJ1-1
CSVEYRVDTEAFF
>TRBV20-1|TRBD2|TRBJ2-1
CSATYLAGSYNEQFF
>TRBV7-3|TRBD2|TRBJ2-3
CASSLTGTSGSRRGDTQYF
>TRBV6-5|NA|TRBJ2-2
CASSYKKNTGELFF
>TRBV7-2|NA|TRBJ2-1
CASSRSSGNEQFF
>TRBV12-3/TRBV12-4|NA|TRBJ2-3
CASSSTERSTDTQYF
>TRBV20-1|NA|TRBJ2-7
CSARRNMGGLGEQYF
>TRBV28|TRBD2|TRBJ2-5
CASSFLAGRETQYF
>TRBV6-2/TRBV6-3|NA|TRBJ1-6
CASGRQAYNSPLHF
>TRBV5-8|TRBD1|TRBJ2-5
CASSLGQARETQYF
>TRBV6-1|TRBD1|TRBJ1-5
CASNQQGISNQPQHF
>TRBV19|TRBD2|TRBJ2-1
CASSDGLAGEQFF
>TRBV7-2|TRBD1|TRBJ1-1
CASSPGQGAPTEAFF
>TRBV7-8|NA|TRBJ2-1
CASSPRLDSYNEQFF
>TRBV20-1|NA|TRBJ1-5
CSARRKSEYSNQPQHF
>TRBV20-1|NA|TRBJ1-5
CSANTGSNQPQHF
>TRBV27|NA|TRBJ2-5
CASRVRYQETQYF
>TRBV12-3/TRBV12-4|NA|TRBJ2-3
CASSLQPDTQYF
>TRBV20-1|NA|TRBJ1-2
CSARGTASNYGYTF
>TRBV15|NA|TRBJ2-2
CATSREVVTGELFF
>TRBV9|NA|TRBJ1-5
CASSVGLRDSNQPQHF
>TRBV7-8|NA|TRBJ1-6
CASSLNTGHSPLHF
>TRBV6-6|NA|TRBJ1-1
CASSYWDTEAFF
>TRBV7-2|NA|TRBJ2-1
CASSVRAGYNEQFF
>TRBV24-1|TRBD1|TRBJ2-5
CATSDLTGTGYTEETQYF
>TRBV19|TRBD1|TRBJ2-5
CASSTGTAIWRETQYF
>TRBV6-1|NA|TRBJ1-1
CASRPLRSGTEAFF
>TRBV29-1|TRBD1|TRBJ2-5
CSAKGQGFVETQYF
>TRBV5-1|TRBD1|TRBJ2-3
CASSQGQGVADTQYF
>TRBV6-4|NA|TRBJ2-1
CASSDSWGTPYNEQFF
>TRBV24-1|TRBD1|TRBJ2-7
CATSETGTGGGYEQYF
>TRBV12-3/TRBV12-4|TRBD1|TRBJ1-2
CASSSRTGLPFNYGYTF